This T cell receptor beta chain was recorded in a study of Ad26.COV2.S vaccination and SARS-CoV-2 variants. Study details: Administration of Ad26.COV2.S was intramuscular, either once or twice 56 days apart.

Sequencing was performed with immunoSEQ multiplex PCR; in TCRdb, only in-frame clones are kept and a portion is missing. The sample contains around 500,000 clones, 70% to 90% of which appear only once. The treatment denotes: roughly 20 received Ad26.COV2.S at low or high dose, single or two shots; 5 received placebo; per-sample allocation not given. Samples came from day 63 after the first vaccine or placebo injection. Study-wide points: Substantial breadth was reportedly displayed by spike-specific CD8+ and CD4+ T cell responses after vaccination. Those who received vaccine or placebo ended up with similar non-spike TCR breadth. It is possible that the TCR breadth and depth analyses underestimated the total T cell responses.

Germline CDR1 and CDR2: SGHDT and YYEEEE. The trim removed 8 bases at V and 7 bases at J, leaving 17 bases unmatched. The CDR3 covers 17 residues. In its sample, this clone was seen a few times. Its antigen is unidentified. The TCR was taken from a person aged 18-60 years who received the Ad26.COV2.S COVID-19 vaccine or a placebo. The V call is TRBV5-6, the J call TRBJ2-1, with 11 nucleotides matching TRBD2. The sample was peripheral blood, taken in a trial of Ad26.COV2.S vaccine versus placebo. DNA for the CDR3: TGTGCCAGAAGCCCGGCTGGCACTAGCGGGAGAGAGAATGAGCAGTTCTTC. Its protein is CARSPAGTSGRENEQFF.